This TCR beta chain was documented in a study of blood T cell repertoires in COVID-19. Whole-study context: From the United States, Italy and Spain came samples of acute and convalescent COVID-19. T cells, B-cell-depleted T cells, or PBMCs provided the cDNA or gDNA that served as material.

The CDR3 extends over 17 amino acids. Looked up from germline, CDR1 is SGHNT and CDR2 is YYREEE (reference sequence). The V segment lost 5 bases and the J segment 5 bases; nucleotides outside the gene matches: 13. The sample holds one count of this clone. As processed by the authors: Using reference gene primer amplification, nucleated cell counts were estimated. Clones were read by immunoSEQ multiplex PCR, and TCRdb kept only the in-frame ones, dropping some. Clone size and V and J calls were adopted from that table, with D and trimming inferred from the DNA. The sample has 150,000 to 200,000 clones; around nine tenths are singletons.

This rearrangement joins TRBV5-4 to TRBJ2-5, with 12 bases matching TRBD2. Specimen: peripheral blood. This clonotype was sampled from a middle-aged man with acute or convalescent COVID-19. Here the CDR3 DNA reads TGTGCCAGCAGTTTGTTGGGGCTAGCGGGGGGGCAGGAGACCCAGTACTTC. Translated: CASSLLGLAGGQETQYF.